The present TCR beta chain was sequenced within a study of shared clonotypes between healthy human individuals. Study-level background: CD8 memory received one plate per donor, CD8 naive two, CD4 memory three and CD4 naive three.

Findings and limits, study-wide: Generally, naive subsets came out with larger estimated richness than memory subsets. Non-shared clonotypes had lower generation probabilities than clonotypes shared by all four sorted-subset donors.

Replicate sorted-subset PCRs were loaded with 150 to 250 ng DNA, 30,000 or so T cell genomes. Sequencing used immunoSEQ multiplex PCR; TCRdb keeps in-frame clones, though not all of them. The data contain 800,000 or so clones, about 97% of them singletons. Comment on this clone: The antigen remains undetermined.

Naive CD8 cells lacked CD45RO, underwent positive selection for CCR7 and left out terminally differentiated effector memory CD45RA+ cells. Sequenced input: naive CD8+ T cells sorted from blood. The origin of this receptor is a man aged 30 to 45 in good health.

The CDR3 region is CASSHGGTEAFF. CDR3 nucleotides: TGTGCCAGCAGTCACGGGGGCACTGAAGCTTTCTTT. This rearrangement joins TRBV25-1 to TRBJ1-1; D is perhaps TRBD1 (5 bases). Trimming took 5 bases from V and 4 from J, leaving 8 bases between them. Germline V gives CDR1 MGHDK, CDR2 SYGVNS. This CDR3 spans 12 amino acids.